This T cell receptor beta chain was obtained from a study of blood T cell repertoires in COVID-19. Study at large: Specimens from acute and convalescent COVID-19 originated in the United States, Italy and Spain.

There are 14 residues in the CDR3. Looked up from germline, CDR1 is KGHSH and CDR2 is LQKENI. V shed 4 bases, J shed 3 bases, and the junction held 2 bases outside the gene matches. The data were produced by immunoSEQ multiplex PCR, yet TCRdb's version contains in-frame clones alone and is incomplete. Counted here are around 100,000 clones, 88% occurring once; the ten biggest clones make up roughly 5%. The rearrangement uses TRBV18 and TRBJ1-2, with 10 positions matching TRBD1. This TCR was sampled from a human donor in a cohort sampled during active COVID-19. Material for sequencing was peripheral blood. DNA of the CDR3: TGTGCCAGCTCACGGGACAGGGGCCACTATGGCTACACCTTC. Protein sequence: CASSRDRGHYGYTF. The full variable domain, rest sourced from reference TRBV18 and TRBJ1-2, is NAGVMQNPRHLVRRRGQEARLRCSPMKGHSHVYWYRQLPEEGLKFMVYLQKENIIDESGMPKERFSAEFPKEGPSILRIQQVVRGDSAAYFCASSRDRGHYGYTFGSGTRLTVV.